A selection of T cell receptor beta chains follows, all from one sample in a study of OX40 agonist ivuxolimab in advanced cancers. Repertoires were generated with immunoSEQ multiplex PCR, while TCRdb's copy carries only in-frame clones and drops some. The sample contains roughly 42,000 clones, about 89% of which appear only once. The material sequenced was CD4+ or CD8+ T cells sorted from blood, taken in a trial of the OX40 agonist ivuxolimab. Source of these receptors: an adult with an advanced solid tumor such as melanoma, head and neck, liver or kidney cancer. Each CDR3 is given with its conserved first and last residue. D genes are given only for firm matches. Some rows have no size entry. The others give once, few or many, or a class for an expanded clone.

TRBJ1-2	.	12	TRBV29-1	.	CSVEGTFAGYTF	TGCAGCGTTGAAGGGACATTCGCTGGCTACACCTTC
TRBJ1-5	TRBD1	12	TRBV5-8	.	CATRTGNQPQHF	TGTGCCACCCGGACAGGGAATCAGCCCCAGCATTTT
TRBJ1-2	.	15	TRBV5-6	.	CASSHVSNPRYGYTF	TGTGCCAGCAGCCATGTCTCAAATCCCCGCTATGGCTACACCTTC
TRBJ2-7	TRBD1	17	TRBV7-8	.	CASSLGVQGDPTYEQYF	TGTGCCAGCAGCTTAGGTGTACAGGGGGACCCTACCTACGAGCAGTACTTC
TRBJ2-5	TRBD1	13	TRBV29-1	.	CSVGQTGFGTQYF	TGCAGCGTTGGGCAGACAGGGTTCGGGACCCAGTACTTC
TRBJ2-7	TRBD2	14	TRBV9	.	CASSVQPREYEQYF	TGTGCCAGCAGCGTCCAGCCGCGGGAGTACGAGCAGTACTTC
TRBJ1-4	TRBD1	18	TRBV5-1	.	CASSLIRDRVATNEKLFF	TGCGCCAGCAGCTTGATTCGGGACAGGGTTGCAACTAATGAAAAACTGTTTTTT
TRBJ1-4	.	16	TRBV7-9	.	CASSYQWGPSNEKLFF	TGTGCCAGCAGTTACCAGTGGGGGCCTTCTAATGAAAAACTGTTTTTT
TRBJ1-1	.	13	TRBV29-1	.	CSTVGGKNTEAFF	TGCAGCACCGTTGGGGGGAAGAACACTGAAGCTTTCTTT
TRBJ2-7	.	14	TRBV4-3	.	CASSHSMRSREQYF	TGCGCCAGCAGCCACTCAATGCGGTCCCGGGAGCAGTACTTC
TRBJ2-1	TRBD1	15	TRBV19	once	CASSIGQGVYNEQFF	TGTGCCAGTAGTATCGGACAGGGAGTGTACAATGAGCAGTTCTTC
TRBJ2-7	.	15	TRBV5-1	.	CASSPRTVASYEQYF	TGCGCCAGCAGCCCCCGGACGGTAGCCTCCTACGAGCAGTACTTC
TRBJ2-7	.	13	TRBV13	.	CASRAAQGYEQYF	TGTGCCAGCAGGGCCGCACAGGGTTACGAGCAGTACTTC
TRBJ1-5	.	16	TRBV4-3	.	CASSQDLGSENQPQHF	TGCGCCAGCAGCCAAGATCTTGGTTCCGAAAATCAGCCCCAGCATTTT
TRBJ2-7	TRBD1	15	TRBV9	once	CASSVGTGPSYEQYF	TGTGCCAGCAGCGTAGGGACAGGGCCCTCCTACGAGCAGTACTTC
TRBJ1-1	.	14	TRBV7-6	.	CASSLVIGNTEAFF	TGTGCCAGCAGCTTAGTAATAGGGAACACTGAAGCTTTCTTT
TRBJ2-5	.	15	TRBV10-3	.	CAISESEGSQETQYF	TGTGCCATCAGTGAGTCTGAGGGCAGCCAAGAGACCCAGTACTTC
TRBJ2-4	.	16	TRBV6-5	.	CASSYSEGWAKNIQYF	TGTGCCAGCAGTTACTCGGAGGGCTGGGCCAAAAACATTCAGTACTTC
TRBJ2-7	TRBD2	14	TRBV5-4	.	CASSGSGGPYEQYF	TGTGCCAGCAGCGGGAGCGGGGGGCCCTACGAGCAGTACTTC
TRBJ2-5	.	12	TRBV2	.	CASSAAEETQYF	TGTGCCAGCAGTGCCGCGGAAGAGACCCAGTACTTC
TRBJ2-7	TRBD1	16	TRBV10-3	few	CAISPDKGAGSYEQYF	TGTGCCATCAGCCCGGATAAGGGGGCTGGGTCCTACGAGCAGTACTTC
TRBJ2-7	.	14	TRBV19	.	CATPGRAPSYEQYF	TGTGCCACTCCCGGAAGGGCACCGTCCTACGAGCAGTACTTC
TRBJ2-7	.	12	TRBV10-2	.	CASSEYFYEQYF	TGCGCCAGCAGTGAATATTTCTACGAGCAGTACTTC
TRBJ1-5	.	13	TRBV4-1	.	CASSQEGGQPQHF	TGCGCCAGCAGCCAAGAGGGAGGACAGCCCCAGCATTTT
TRBJ1-5	.	14	TRBV5-8	.	CASSLLQGWQPQHF	TGTGCCAGCAGCCTTCTACAGGGTTGGCAGCCCCAGCATTTT
TRBJ1-1	.	15	TRBV13	.	CASSLGRETITEAFF	TGTGCCAGCAGCTTAGGACGAGAAACAATCACTGAAGCTTTCTTT
TRBJ2-1	.	15	TRBV9	.	CASSAVGGPYNEQFF	TGTGCCAGCAGCGCCGTGGGGGGCCCCTACAATGAGCAGTTCTTC